This TCR beta chain appears in the sequencing data of a study of human T cells and chemical hapten exposure. A note on this clonotype: No antigen is known for it.

Study outcomes and limitations: Significantly greater numbers of large CDR3 similarity clusters came from expanded TCRs than from controls.

TCRdb re-called the RACE reads through MiXCR, storing one row per CDR3 protein. The repertoire holds some 400,000 distinct CDR3 sequences, with 5% to 6.5% as singletons. Time point here: pre-sensitization, week 0. Specified treatment: therapeutic diphenylcyclopropenone sensitization with weekly scalp DPC. CDR1 and CDR2 (germline): DFQATT, SNEGSKA (reference sequence). V lost 3 bases, J lost 4 bases, and 3 bases stayed unmatched. There are 15 residues in the CDR3. This sequence joins TRBV20-1 and TRBJ2-1; TRBD2 aligns across 13 bases. The receptor was derived from a woman between 50 and 59 years old with alopecia areata. Some clones in this sample may be carry-over from other donors' samples. The specimen was whole blood, collected in connection with sensitization to the hapten diphenylcyclopropenone (DPC). For the CDR3, the DNA is TGCAGTGCTAGCCGACTAGCGGGAGGTTACAATGAGCAGTTCTTC. Protein product: CSASRLAGGYNEQFF.